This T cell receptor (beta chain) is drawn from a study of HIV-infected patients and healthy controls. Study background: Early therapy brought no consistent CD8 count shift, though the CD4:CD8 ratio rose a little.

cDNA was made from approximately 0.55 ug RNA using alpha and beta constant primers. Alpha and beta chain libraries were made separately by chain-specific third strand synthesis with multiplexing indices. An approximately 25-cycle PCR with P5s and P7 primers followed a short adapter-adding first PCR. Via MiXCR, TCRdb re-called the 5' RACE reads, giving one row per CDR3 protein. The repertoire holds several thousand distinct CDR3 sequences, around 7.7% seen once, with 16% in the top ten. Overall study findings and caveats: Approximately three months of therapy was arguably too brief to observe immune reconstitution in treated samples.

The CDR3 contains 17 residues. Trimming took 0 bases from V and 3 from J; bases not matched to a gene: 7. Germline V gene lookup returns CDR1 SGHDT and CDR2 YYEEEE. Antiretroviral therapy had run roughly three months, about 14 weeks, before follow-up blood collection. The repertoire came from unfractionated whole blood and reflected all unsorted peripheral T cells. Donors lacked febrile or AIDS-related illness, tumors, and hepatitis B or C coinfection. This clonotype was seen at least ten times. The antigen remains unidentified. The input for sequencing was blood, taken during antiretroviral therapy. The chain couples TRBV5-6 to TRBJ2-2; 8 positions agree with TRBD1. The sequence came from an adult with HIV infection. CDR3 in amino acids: CASSLGDGTGYTGELFF. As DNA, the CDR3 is TGTGCCAGCAGCTTGGGGGACGGGACAGGTTACACCGGGGAGCTGTTTTTT.